This is a list of T cell receptor beta chains from one sample in a study of low-dose radiotherapy and immunotherapy resistance in tumors. TCRdb reanalysed the reads using MiXCR and keeps one entry per CDR3 protein. The sample holds around 80,000 distinct CDR3 sequences, about 17% seen once. Sequencing was performed on PBMCs, taken after low-dose radiotherapy plus immunotherapy. Receptor source: a male donor with prostate cancer. Both conserved end residues are part of each CDR3. A D gene is named only where the DNA matches it firmly. Clone size is stated in some rows and not others, as once, few, many or a class when expanded.

J	D	size	V	CDR3	DNA
TRBJ2-1	TRBD2	.	TRBV6-8	CASSRTSGRAFNEQFF	TGTGCCAGCAGTCGAACTAGCGGGAGGGCCTTCAATGAGCAGTTCTTC
TRBJ2-7	.	many	TRBV5-1	CASSLLADPPTEQYF	TGCGCCAGCAGCTTGTTGGCAGACCCACCTACCGAGCAGTACTTC
TRBJ1-3	.	.	TRBV28	CASRTSAAGNTIYF	TGTGCCAGCAGGACCTCAGCAGCTGGAAACACCATATATTTT
TRBJ2-5	.	few	TRBV27	CASRRDIQETQYF	TGTGCCAGCCGAAGGGACATTCAAGAGACCCAGTACTTC
TRBJ2-7	TRBD1	many	TRBV6-2/TRBV6-3	CASSYSTGTGGSYEQYF	TGTGCCAGCAGTTACTCCACCGGGACAGGGGGTTCCTACGAGCAGTACTTC
TRBJ2-7	.	many	TRBV3-1	CASSHSGRVNSEQYF	TGTGCCAGCAGCCACAGTGGCAGGGTCAATAGCGAGCAGTACTTC
TRBJ2-1	TRBD2	many	TRBV7-9	CASRGLAHEQFF	TGTGCCAGCAGGGGACTAGCGCATGAGCAGTTCTTC
TRBJ2-5	.	many	TRBV5-1	CASSLGGGEETQYF	TGCGCCAGCAGCTTGGGCGGCGGGGAAGAGACCCAGTACTTC
TRBJ2-1	.	many	TRBV7-2	CASSLEEGSKFF	TGTGCCAGCAGCTTAGAAGAGGGTTCGAAGTTCTTC
TRBJ1-6	.	many	TRBV7-2	CASSLMGGLNNSPLHF	TGTGCCAGCAGCTTAATGGGCGGGCTTAATAATTCACCCCTCCACTTT
TRBJ1-5	.	many	TRBV6-2/TRBV6-3	CASSRGQLSNQPQHF	TGTGCCAGCAGTCGGGGACAACTTAGCAATCAGCCCCAGCATTTT
TRBJ1-3	.	many	TRBV28	CASSRIDGSSGNTIYF	TGTGCCAGCAGCCGTATTGACGGTAGCTCTGGAAACACCATATATTTT
TRBJ1-1	.	many	TRBV19	CASSAVQTNTEAFF	TGTGCCAGTAGTGCGGTTCAAACGAACACTGAAGCTTTCTTT
TRBJ1-2	.	many	TRBV7-2	CASSPLGLLDGYTF	TGTGCCAGCAGCCCCTTGGGACTCCTCGATGGCTACACCTTC
TRBJ1-6	.	many	TRBV20-1	CSAPDSRAYSPLHF	TGCAGTGCTCCTGATAGCAGGGCCTATTCACCCCTCCACTTT
TRBJ2-7	.	many	TRBV14	CASSPGPGRVYEQYF	TGTGCCAGCAGCCCAGGACCGGGGCGGGTCTACGAGCAGTACTTC
TRBJ1-6	.	.	TRBV19	CASSFLGSPNTPLHF	TGTGCCAGTAGCTTTTTGGGATCCCCAAATACACCCCTCCACTTT
TRBJ2-3	TRBD2	many	TRBV12-3/TRBV12-4	CASSYGLAGGTDTQYF	TGTGCCAGCAGTTACGGACTAGCGGGAGGAACAGATACGCAGTATTTT
TRBJ1-6	.	once	TRBV26	CASSSGTGVASPLHF	TGTGCCAGCAGTTCTGGAACAGGGGTGGCGTCACCCCTCCACTTT
TRBJ2-2	.	many	TRBV5-4	CASSFTTNTGELFF	TGTGCCAGCAGCTTTACAACGAACACCGGGGAGCTGTTTTTT
TRBJ2-1	.	many	TRBV11-2	CASSRGRLGAPEHEQFF	TGTGCCAGCAGCCGGGGGCGACTGGGAGCCCCGGAGCATGAGCAGTTCTTC
TRBJ2-1	.	.	TRBV5-4	CAFEGRTNYNEQFF	TGTGCCTTTGAGGGCAGGACCAACTACAATGAGCAGTTCTTC
TRBJ2-2	.	many	TRBV7-2	CASTLRPANTGELFF	TGTGCCAGCACCCTCCGCCCGGCGAACACCGGGGAGCTGTTTTTT
TRBJ2-7	TRBD1	many	TRBV6-2/TRBV6-3	CASSEATGFYEQYF	TGTGCCAGCAGTGAAGCGACAGGGTTCTACGAGCAGTACTTC
TRBJ2-7	TRBD1	many	TRBV6-2/TRBV6-3	CASSYGTGIYNEQYF	TGTGCCAGCAGCTACGGGACAGGGATCTACAACGAGCAGTACTTC
TRBJ2-1	TRBD1	few	TRBV30	CAWSAKTGSGYNEQFF	TGTGCCTGGAGTGCCAAGACAGGGTCGGGGTACAATGAGCAGTTCTTC
TRBJ2-7	TRBD2	many	TRBV20-1	CSASREAYEQYF	TGCAGTGCTAGCCGGGAGGCCTACGAGCAGTACTTC
TRBJ2-7	.	many	TRBV29-1	CSVGPGQRGDEQYF	TGCAGCGTTGGTCCGGGGCAGCGAGGCGACGAGCAGTACTTC
TRBJ1-1	.	few	TRBV24-1	CATSDPKGPGTEAFF	TGTGCCACCAGTGATCCCAAAGGGCCGGGGACTGAAGCTTTCTTT
TRBJ2-2	TRBD2	many	TRBV27	CASSLLGGTAGGPSANTGELFF	TGTGCCAGCAGTTTACTAGGGGGCACAGCGGGAGGCCCATCTGCGAACACCGGGGAGCTGTTTTTT
TRBJ2-5	.	many	TRBV10-3	CAISELPGLQYF	TGTGCCATCAGTGAACTTCCGGGACTCCAGTACTTC
TRBJ2-7	TRBD1	.	TRBV6-5	CASRRGTGHEQYF	TGTGCCAGCAGACGAGGGACAGGGCACGAGCAGTACTTC
TRBJ1-1	TRBD1	many	TRBV7-4	CASSLDQGAHMNTEAFF	TGTGCCAGCAGCTTAGATCAGGGGGCCCACATGAACACTGAAGCTTTCTTT
TRBJ1-1	TRBD1	many	TRBV4-3	CASSPGQGGLNTEAFF	TGCGCCAGCAGCCCCGGACAGGGGGGTTTGAACACTGAAGCTTTCTTT
TRBJ1-4	TRBD1	many	TRBV6-6	CASSTGQGPDEKLFF	TGTGCCAGCAGTACCGGACAGGGACCTGATGAAAAACTGTTTTTT
TRBJ1-6	.	many	TRBV4-3	CASSQREGTSDSPLHF	TGCGCCAGCAGCCAAAGAGAGGGGACATCAGATTCACCCCTCCACTTT
TRBJ2-7	.	many	TRBV18	CASAGGTVSYEQYF	TGTGCCAGCGCCGGAGGGACAGTATCCTACGAGCAGTACTTC
TRBJ2-1	.	.	TRBV2	CASKGDLSVGQFF	TGTGCCAGCAAGGGTGATCTGAGTGTAGGGCAGTTCTTC
TRBJ1-3	.	many	TRBV3-1	CASSQPAGNTIYF	TGTGCCAGCAGCCAGCCAGCTGGAAACACCATATATTTT
TRBJ2-1	TRBD2	few	TRBV10-3	CATRGGDEQFF	TGTGCCACCCGGGGGGGGGATGAGCAGTTCTTC
TRBJ1-2	.	many	TRBV30	CAWSIGQISYGYTF	TGTGCCTGGAGTATAGGGCAGATCTCCTATGGCTACACCTTC
TRBJ2-3	.	many	TRBV5-4	CASSLVGGSLPTQYF	TGTGCCAGCAGCTTGGTGGGTGGGAGCCTACCTACGCAGTATTTT
TRBJ2-1	TRBD2	few	TRBV20-1	CSARPASGSYNEQFF	TGCAGTGCTAGGCCAGCTAGCGGGAGTTACAATGAGCAGTTCTTC
TRBJ2-1	.	many	TRBV14	CASSQGPRRSYNEQFF	TGTGCCAGCAGCCAAGGTCCAAGACGCTCCTACAATGAGCAGTTCTTC
TRBJ2-3	TRBD2	many	TRBV2	CASKKLAGADTQYF	TGTGCCAGCAAGAAACTAGCGGGAGCAGATACGCAGTATTTT
TRBJ2-1	TRBD2	.	TRBV6-2/TRBV6-3	CASNPGLAGGGSSYNEQFF	TGTGCCAGCAACCCGGGACTAGCGGGAGGAGGAAGCTCCTACAATGAGCAGTTCTTC
TRBJ1-6	.	many	TRBV10-3	CAIRGEASNSPLHF	TGTGCCATCAGGGGCGAGGCGAGTAATTCACCCCTCCACTTT
TRBJ2-7	.	many	TRBV7-2	CASSLQSRNAYEQYF	TGTGCCAGCAGCTTACAGAGTCGGAATGCCTACGAGCAGTACTTC
TRBJ2-1	.	many	TRBV21-1	CASSKSSGSENEQFF	TGTGCCAGCAGCAAATCCAGCGGGAGTGAAAATGAGCAGTTCTTC
TRBJ1-2	.	.	TRBV14	CASSLHYDGTDANYGYTF	TGTGCCAGCAGCCTCCACTACGACGGGACTGACGCTAACTATGGCTACACCTTC
TRBJ2-4	TRBD2	many	TRBV20-1	CSARDPSGNQYF	TGCAGTGCTAGAGACCCTAGCGGGAATCAGTACTTC